The entry below gives a single T cell receptor beta chain sequence along with its context. Its antigen specificity is not known. There are no base qualities to consult, and no much larger clone falls within one base. This specimen comes from a study of cytotoxic CD8 clonotypes in ibrutinib-treated CLL (dated by TCRdb to about 2021). Background for the entire study: The cohort included roughly 15 treatment-naive and eleven to twelve relapsed/refractory patients; approximately 17 were IGHV unmutated. Partial responses were observed in about 24 patients and complete responses in 2; after a median follow-up of around 64 months, remission was maintained in roughly 15 patients and progression was observed in roughly 12. Response samples were obtained after a median of roughly 13 months of treatment, with a range of roughly 6 to 40 months. On average, each sample yielded roughly 250,000 productive templates and tens of thousands of productive rearrangements. Of the 85 to 95 participants in the trial, about two dozen had longitudinal samples available. Cryopreserved peripheral blood mononuclear cells were obtained prior to treatment, at the time of response, and at either disease progression or sustained remission. Patients were still on ibrutinib when every remission and progressive disease sample was collected. Broader findings and caveats from the paper: Sustained-remission and progressing patients did not have matched sampling times, and lymph node repertoires were not examined. An increase in clonality was observed at ibrutinib response, with clonality remaining stable during sustained remission and falling back toward baseline at progression. Baseline clonality was found to be higher than that of age-matched healthy donors and was strongly correlated with circulating CD8+ T-cell counts. Public clonotypes were found to be uncommon and were observed to contract or remain stable during treatment; the increase in clonality was shown to reflect expansion of private clonotypes at ibrutinib response.

Trimming takes 4 bases off V and 5 bases off J; junction bases not matched to a gene: 2. The CDR3 numbers 14 residues from cysteine through phenylalanine. The entry retains the CDR3 DNA only, 42 bases that are in frame from base 1. The germline V gene supplies CDR1 KGHSH and CDR2 LQKENI. The time point tag for this specimen amounts to: about 11 months on ibrutinib. For TCR beta library preparation, around 1.8 micrograms of genomic DNA were extracted from the cryopreserved PBMCs. High-throughput TCR beta sequencing was performed on longitudinal blood samples from CLL patients receiving ibrutinib monotherapy. The patients were enrolled in a single-center, open-label phase 2 trial of ibrutinib monotherapy. The goal of deep resolution MiSeq sequencing was a depth between 1 in 1 million and 1 in 200,000 T cells, and coverage averaged 10x per clonotype. The immunoSEQ hsTCRB Kit was used to generate the TCR beta libraries. Per the source publication's procedure: Data were analyzed with ImmunoSEQ Data Assistant and ImmunoSEQ Analyzer, with V, D and J genes assigned per IMGT definitions. Clonality, with values ranging from 0 to 1, was calculated as one minus the normalized Shannon entropy of productive rearrangement frequencies. Only overrepresented clonotypes making up at least 0.05% of each patient's repertoire were included in the public clonotype analysis. Thirteen age-matched healthy donor repertoires from immuneACCESS were used as controls for clonality. Sourced from immuneACCESS, this table was stored by TCRdb with only in-frame sequences that have V and J called. A share of the clones is absent; for the studies checked, an unresolved V gene accounts for under half, and the remainder has no known explanation. V and J calls and clone size are given by that table; D and trimming were obtained from the DNA. The sample table lists more than 85,000 clones, approximately 82% of them with a count of one. The ten largest clones take up less than 35% of the sample.

The sequence derives from a human donor with chronic lymphocytic leukemia. The receptor chain draws on TRBV18 and TRBJ1-5; a stretch of 10 junction bases matches TRBD1. Specimen: PBMCs, collected after 12 months of ibrutinib treatment. The sequenced DNA: TGTGCCAGCTCACAAGGACAGGGGGATCAGCCCCAGCATTTT. The encoded protein is CASSQGQGDQPQHF.